This T cell receptor beta chain was obtained from a study of post-analysis software for immune sequencing data. General observations from the study: Elevated frequency relative to controls characterized four or five TRBV segments in patients, TRBV5-6, TRBV5-1 and TRBV20-1 among them. There was significantly lower normalized Chao1 diversity in multiple sclerosis patients than in controls. Strong co-clustering by F measure was evident for samples that had been prepared in the same batch.

This clonotype was counted between two and nine times. Its antigen remains unidentified. The TCR beta cDNA libraries contained unique molecular identifiers. T cells numbering about 1 to 10 million gave rise to some 500,000 cDNA molecules. TCRdb re-called the PCR reads with MiXCR, one entry per CDR3 protein. The sample lists some 690,000 distinct CDR3 sequences, just under 30% occurring once. Germline V gene data show CDR1 as SGHRS and CDR2 as YFSETQ. The CDR3 is 16 amino acids. J was trimmed by 13 bases and V by 3 bases; bases with no gene match: 16. Input material: blood. The TCR sequence derives from a girl between 10 and 17 years old with multiple sclerosis. This chain links TRBV5-1 with TRBJ2-4; TRBD1 agrees at 10 bases. The CDR3 sequence is CASSSLGDRGYNEQYF. CDR3 in DNA: TGCGCCAGCAGCTCCTTGGGGGACAGGGGTTACAATGAGCAGTACTTC.